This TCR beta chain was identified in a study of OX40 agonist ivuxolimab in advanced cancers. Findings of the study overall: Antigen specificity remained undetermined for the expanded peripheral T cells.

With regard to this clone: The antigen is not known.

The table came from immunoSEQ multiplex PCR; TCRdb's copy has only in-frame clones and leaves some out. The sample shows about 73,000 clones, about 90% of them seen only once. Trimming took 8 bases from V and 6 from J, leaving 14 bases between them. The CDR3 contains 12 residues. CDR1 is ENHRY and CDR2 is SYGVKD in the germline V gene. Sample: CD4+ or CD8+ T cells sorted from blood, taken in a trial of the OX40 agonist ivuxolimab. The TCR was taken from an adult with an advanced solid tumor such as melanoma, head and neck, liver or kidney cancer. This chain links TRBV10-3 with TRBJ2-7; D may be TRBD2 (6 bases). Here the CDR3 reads CAIRDRGIEQYF. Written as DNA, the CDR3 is TGTGCCATCCGGGACCGCGGGATCGAGCAGTACTTC.